Included here is one TCR beta chain sequence, with context. Its antigen is not known. These data come from a study of cytomegalovirus exposure and HLA in healthy donors. Notes on the study in general: Listed as cytomegalovirus-associated were around 160 TCR beta chains.

Losses at the gene ends were 4 bases for V and 2 bases for J; bases not matched to a gene: 14. The CDR3 extends over 18 amino acids. CDR1 and CDR2 (germline): SGHRS, YFSETQ. Separate from the approximately 700-subject first cohort was the roughly 120-subject validation cohort, to which the donors belonged. Profiling relied on immunoSEQ multiplex PCR, and the TCRdb table lists in-frame clones only, not all of them. The sample includes over 200,000 clones, 80% to 90% of them seen just once. This sequence originates from a woman aged 18 to 35 in good health and CMV-seronegative. The sequenced material came from PBMCs. The chain has TRBV5-1 and TRBJ2-3, with 9 bases fitting TRBD1. The CDR3 DNA reads TGCGCCAGCAGCCATACCACCGGGACAGGGTCCCACACAGATACGCAGTATTTT. It encodes CASSHTTGTGSHTDTQYF. Variable domain in full (rest from reference TRBV5-1 and TRBJ2-3): KAGVTQTPRYLIKTRGQQVTLSCSPISGHRSVSWYQQTPGQGLQFLFEYFSETQRNKGNFPGRFSGRQFSNSRSEMNVSTLELGDSALYLCASSHTTGTGSHTDTQYFGPGTRLTVL.